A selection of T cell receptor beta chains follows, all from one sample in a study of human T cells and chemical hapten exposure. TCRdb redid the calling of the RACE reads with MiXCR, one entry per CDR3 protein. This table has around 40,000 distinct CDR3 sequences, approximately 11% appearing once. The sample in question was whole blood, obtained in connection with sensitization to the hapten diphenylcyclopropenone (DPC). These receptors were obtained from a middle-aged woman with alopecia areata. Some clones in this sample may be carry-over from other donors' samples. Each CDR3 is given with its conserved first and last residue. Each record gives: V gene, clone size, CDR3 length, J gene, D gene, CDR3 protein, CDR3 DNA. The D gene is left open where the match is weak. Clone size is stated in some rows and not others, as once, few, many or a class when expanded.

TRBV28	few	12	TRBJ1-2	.	CASSWGDYGYTF	TGTGCCAGCAGTTGGGGAGATTATGGCTACACCTTC
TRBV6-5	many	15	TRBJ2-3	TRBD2	CASSYLAGGADTQYF	TGTGCCAGCAGTTACTTAGCGGGAGGGGCAGATACGCAGTATTTT
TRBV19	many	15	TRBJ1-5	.	CASNSIGESNQPQHF	TGTGCCAGTAATTCCATAGGTGAAAGCAATCAGCCCCAGCATTTT
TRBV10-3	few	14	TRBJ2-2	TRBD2	CAIRPGLAAGELFF	TGTGCCATCAGGCCGGGACTAGCGGCCGGGGAGCTGTTTTTT
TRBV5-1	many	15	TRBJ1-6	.	CASSLPSSYNSPLHF	TGCGCCAGCAGCTTGCCTAGCTCCTATAATTCACCCCTCCACTTT
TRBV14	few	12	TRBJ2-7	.	CASSQVSQLQYF	TGTGCCAGCAGCCAAGTAAGCCAATTGCAGTACTTC
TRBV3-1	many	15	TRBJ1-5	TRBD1	CASSQGAGGGQPQHF	TGTGCCAGCAGCCAAGGGGCAGGGGGCGGACAGCCCCAGCATTTT
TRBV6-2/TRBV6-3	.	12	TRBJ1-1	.	CASSRRNTEAFF	TGTGCCAGCAGTCGGAGGAACACTGAAGCTTTCTTT
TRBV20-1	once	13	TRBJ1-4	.	CSAPGVTNEKLFF	TGCAGTGCCCCAGGGGTGACTAATGAAAAACTGTTTTTT
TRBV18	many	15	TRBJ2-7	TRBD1	CASSPPSNRGYEQYF	TGTGCCAGCTCACCACCGAGTAACAGGGGTTACGAGCAGTACTTC
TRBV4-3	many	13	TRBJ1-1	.	CASSQRGDTEAFF	TGCGCCAGCAGCCAACGGGGTGACACTGAAGCTTTCTTT
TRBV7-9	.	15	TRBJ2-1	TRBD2	CASSPTSGTYNEQFF	TGTGCCAGCAGCCCTACTAGCGGGACTTACAATGAGCAGTTCTTC
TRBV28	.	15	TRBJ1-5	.	CASIEGGAVNQPQHF	TGTGCCAGCATCGAGGGCGGGGCAGTCAATCAGCCCCAGCATTTT
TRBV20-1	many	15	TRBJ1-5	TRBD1	CSAGTRDRGRQPQHF	TGCAGTGCCGGCACCCGGGACAGGGGCAGGCAGCCCCAGCATTTT
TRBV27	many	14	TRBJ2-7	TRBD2	CASSLGGTGKVQYF	TGTGCCAGCAGTTTGGGGGGGACCGGGAAGGTGCAGTACTTC
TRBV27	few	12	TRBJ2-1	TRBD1	CASSFSRGLQFF	TGTGCCAGCAGTTTCTCCAGGGGGCTTCAGTTCTTC
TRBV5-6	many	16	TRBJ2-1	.	CASSLASIGAYNEQFF	TGTGCCAGCAGCTTGGCTAGTATAGGGGCCTACAATGAGCAGTTCTTC
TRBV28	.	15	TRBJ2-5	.	CASSLWWASGETQYF	TGTGCCAGCAGTTTATGGTGGGCGAGCGGAGAGACCCAGTACTTC
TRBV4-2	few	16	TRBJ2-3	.	CASSQGYRGSTDTQYF	TGTGCCAGCAGCCAAGGGTATCGCGGGAGCACAGATACGCAGTATTTT
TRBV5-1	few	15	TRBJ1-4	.	CASSLMGPGNEKLFF	TGCGCCAGCAGCTTGATGGGACCTGGAAATGAAAAACTGTTTTTT
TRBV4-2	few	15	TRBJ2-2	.	CASSQEAVNTGELFF	TGTGCCAGCAGCCAAGAAGCGGTGAACACCGGGGAGCTGTTTTTT
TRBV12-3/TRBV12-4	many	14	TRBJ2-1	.	CASSLLGSGNEQFF	TGTGCCAGCAGTTTGCTTGGGTCGGGCAATGAGCAGTTCTTC
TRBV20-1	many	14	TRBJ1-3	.	CSAPWGGDGNTIYF	TGCAGTGCTCCGTGGGGAGGCGATGGAAACACCATATATTTT
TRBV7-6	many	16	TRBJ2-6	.	CASSLDGLSGANVLTF	TGTGCCAGCAGCTTAGACGGCCTCTCTGGGGCCAACGTCCTGACTTTC
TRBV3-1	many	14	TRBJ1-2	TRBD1	CASSQEVQGEGYTF	TGTGCCAGCAGCCAAGAGGTGCAGGGGGAAGGCTACACCTTC
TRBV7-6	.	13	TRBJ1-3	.	CASSPAPGNTIYF	TGTGCCAGCAGCCCGGCTCCTGGAAACACCATATATTTT
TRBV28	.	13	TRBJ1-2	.	CASNSDPNYGYTF	TGTGCCAGCAACTCGGACCCTAACTATGGCTACACCTTC
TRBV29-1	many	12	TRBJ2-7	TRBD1	CSVAQGAYEQYF	TGCAGCGTTGCACAGGGGGCTTACGAGCAGTACTTC
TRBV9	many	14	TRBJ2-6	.	CASSMGVGANVLTF	TGTGCCAGCAGCATGGGTGTCGGGGCCAACGTCCTGACTTTC
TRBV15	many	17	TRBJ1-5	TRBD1	CATSRGARTGSNQPQHF	TGTGCCACCAGCAGAGGAGCCCGGACAGGGAGCAATCAGCCCCAGCATTTT
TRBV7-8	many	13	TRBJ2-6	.	CASSSRWANVLTF	TGTGCCAGCAGCTCCCGTTGGGCCAACGTCCTGACTTTC
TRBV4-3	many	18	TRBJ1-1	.	CASSRSGRVRGVGTEAFF	TGCGCCAGCTCCCGGTCCGGGAGGGTTCGGGGTGTAGGAACTGAAGCTTTCTTT
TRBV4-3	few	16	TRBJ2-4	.	CASSQDRIRGKNIQYF	TGCGCCAGCAGCCAAGATAGGATTCGGGGCAAAAACATTCAGTACTTC
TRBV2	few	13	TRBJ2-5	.	CASVRGGRETQYF	TGTGCCAGCGTGAGGGGAGGAAGGGAGACCCAGTACTTC
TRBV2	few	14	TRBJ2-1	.	CASTRKGPYNEQFF	TGTGCCAGCACCAGGAAGGGCCCCTACAATGAGCAGTTCTTC
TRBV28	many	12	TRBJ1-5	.	CASSQGQEPQHF	TGTGCCAGCAGTCAAGGGCAGGAGCCCCAGCATTTT
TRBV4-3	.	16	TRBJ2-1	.	CASSQDFGGQSLGQFF	TGCGCCAGCAGCCAAGATTTCGGGGGACAGTCGCTCGGGCAGTTCTTC
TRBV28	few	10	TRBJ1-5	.	CAVGNQPQHF	TGTGCTGTCGGCAATCAGCCCCAGCATTTT
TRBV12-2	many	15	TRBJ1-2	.	CASRFLTEPNYGYTF	TGTGCAAGTCGCTTTCTTACAGAACCCAACTATGGCTACACCTTC
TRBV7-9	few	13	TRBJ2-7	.	CASSRDAAYEQYF	TGTGCCAGCAGCCGGGACGCTGCCTACGAGCAGTACTTC
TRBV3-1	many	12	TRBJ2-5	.	CASSQDGVTQYF	TGTGCCAGCAGCCAAGATGGGGTGACCCAGTACTTC
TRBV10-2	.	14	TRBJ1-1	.	CASSEFGGNTEAFF	TGCGCCAGCAGTGAATTTGGGGGGAACACTGAAGCTTTCTTT
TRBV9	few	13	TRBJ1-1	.	CASSTRLNTEAFF	TGTGCCAGCAGCACCCGTTTGAACACTGAAGCTTTCTTT
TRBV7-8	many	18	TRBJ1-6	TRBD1	CASSPGRTGANYNSPLHF	TGTGCCAGCAGCCCCGGACGGACAGGGGCCAACTATAATTCACCCCTCCACTTT
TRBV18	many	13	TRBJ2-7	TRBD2	CASSPGGGYEQYF	TGTGCCAGCTCACCCGGGGGAGGGTACGAGCAGTACTTC
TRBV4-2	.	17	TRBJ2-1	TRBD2	CASSQVFSSGLYNEQFF	TGTGCCAGCAGCCAAGTGTTTTCTAGCGGCCTATACAATGAGCAGTTCTTC
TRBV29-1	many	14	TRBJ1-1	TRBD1	CSVTNDLTGEEAFF	TGCAGCGTTACCAACGATTTGACAGGGGAGGAGGCTTTCTTT
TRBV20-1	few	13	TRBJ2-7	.	CSGSDRAPYEQYF	TGCAGTGGATCGGACCGGGCGCCCTACGAGCAGTACTTC
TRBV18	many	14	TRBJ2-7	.	CASSPRWGRDEQYF	TGTGCCAGCTCACCACGATGGGGGCGAGACGAGCAGTACTTC